This T cell receptor beta chain was documented in a study of T-cell memory formation after mild COVID-19. General study results and limits: CD4+ bias marked clones expanding day 15 to 37, unlike balanced contracting clones. Whether day 37 second-wave clones are SARS-CoV-2-specific was not confirmed.

The TCR alpha and TCR beta cDNA libraries, bearing sample barcodes and UMIs, were generated by 5'RACE using constant-segment primers. MiXCR, applied by TCRdb to the 5' RACE reads, yields one record per CDR3 protein. The repertoire includes roughly 340,000 distinct CDR3 sequences, 20% to 25% of them detected once, and 21% sits in the top ten. With respect to this clonotype: Its antigen is unidentified.

Germline CDR1 is SGHTA and CDR2 is FQGNSA. The CDR3 is 15 amino acids. V dropped 4 bases and J dropped 3 bases, with 13 bases sitting between them. Sequencing input: PBMCs or a T cell subset sorted from them (not recorded which). The TCR sequence derives from a man aged 18 to 35 who had mild COVID-19 (a few samples of this study predate the infection). Cell type and time point are not known. The chain carries TRBV7-2 and TRBJ1-5, with a possible D match to TRBD1 (5 bases). CDR3 bases: TGTGCCAGCAGCTCGGACATGAGGGTCAATCAGCCCCAGCATTTT. This translates into CASSSDMRVNQPQHF. Drawing the rest from reference TRBV7-2 and TRBJ1-5, the complete variable domain is GAGVSQSPSNKVTEKGKDVELRCDPISGHTALYWYRQSLGQGLEFLIYFQGNSAPDKSGLPSDRFSAERTGGSVSTLTIQRTQQEDSAVYLCASSSDMRVNQPQHFGDGTRLSIL.